A single sample gave rise to the 20 T cell receptor beta chains below, sequenced in a study of shared clonotypes between healthy human individuals. This table comes from immunoSEQ multiplex PCR, and its TCRdb copy is limited to in-frame clones, with some not included. The top ten hold about 24% of the sample, which has over 800,000 clones, approximately 92% seen once. CD45RO negativity and positive selection for CCR7 defined naive CD8 cells, a population that excluded terminally differentiated effector memory CD45RA+ cells. Sequences were obtained from naive CD8+ T cells sorted from blood. Every receptor here comes from a man aged 25-45 years in good health.

The chain employs TRBV10-1 and TRBJ2-1; the match to TRBD2 covers 7 bases. The CDR3 contains 15 residues. V shed 3 bases, J shed 7 bases, and the junction held 9 bases outside the gene matches. The germline CDR1 and CDR2 sequences are WNHNN and SYGVQD (reference sequence). This CDR3 reads CASSDPGEGENEQFF. CDR3 bases: TGCGCCAGCAGTGACCCTGGGGAGGGAGAGAATGAGCAGTTCTTC.

V usage is TRBV4-1 and J usage is TRBJ1-5; D call uncertain. This CDR3 spans 17 amino acids. The germline CDR1 and CDR2 sequences are MGHRA and YSYEKL. V lost 1 base and J lost 2, with 15 bases in between. The CDR3 nucleotides are TGCGCCAGCAGCCAAGTTTTCCCTCCAGGCGGCAATCAGCCCCAGCATTTT. It is translated as CASSQVFPPGGNQPQHF.

The V gene is TRBV4-3, the J gene TRBJ1-4; D may be TRBD1 (5 bases). The CDR3 runs 15 residues. In germline, CDR1 is LGHNA, CDR2 YSLEER. Between the trimmed V and J ends, which lost 4 bases and 6 bases, there was a span of 15 bases. The DNA of the CDR3 is TGCGCCAGCAGCCCTTACGCGGGGGGGGATGAAAAACTGTTTTTT. As protein: CASSPYAGGDEKLFF.

The rearrangement links TRBV5-1 to TRBJ2-7; 12 positions match TRBD2. CDR1 is SGHRS, CDR2 YFSETQ, per germline. V shed 3 bases and J 9 bases; nucleotides not matched to a gene: 16. This CDR3 comprises 17 residues. CDR3 region: CASSSGPTSGSGVGQYF. For the CDR3, the DNA is TGCGCCAGCAGCTCCGGGCCGACTAGCGGGAGTGGGGTGGGGCAGTACTTC.

The J gene is TRBJ2-4, the V gene TRBV7-2; TRBD1 matches 9 bases. The CDR3 contains 14 residues. Germline CDR1 and CDR2: SGHTA and FQGNSA. With V trimmed by 4 bases and J by 8 bases, 6 bases remained unmatched. This CDR3 reads CASSSGQGLDIQYF. CDR3 coding DNA: TGTGCCAGCAGCTCCGGACAGGGGCTGGACATTCAGTACTTC.

As regards this clone: Different DNA sequences within this sample yield the same CDR3. V is TRBV27 and J is TRBJ2-1, with a weak D call TRBD2 (6 bases). The CDR3 has 12 residues. With 3 bases removed from V and 10 bases from J, the gap between germline ends came to 10 bases. From germline, CDR1 is MNHEY and CDR2 SMNVEV (reference sequence). The DNA of the CDR3 is TGTGCCAGCAGTTTTCTCGCGGGAGAGCAGTTCTTC. Amino acids: CASSFLAGEQFF.

The J gene is TRBJ2-5, the V gene TRBV30; D is unresolved. V lost 6 bases and J 2 bases, leaving 10 bases between the germline ends. Looked up from germline, CDR1 is GTSNPN and CDR2 is SVGIG (reference sequence). The CDR3 loop spans 12 amino acids. The DNA for the CDR3 is TGTGCCTGTACTTACCTTCAAGAGACCCAGTACTTC. Its translation is CACTYLQETQYF. The whole variable domain, remainder taken from reference TRBV30 and TRBJ2-5, is SQTIHQWPATLVQPVGSPLSLECTVEGTSNPNLYWYRQAAGRGLQLLFYSVGIGQISSEVPQNLSASRPQDRQFILSSKKLLLSDSGFYLCACTYLQETQYFGPGTRLLVL.

The gene calls are TRBV9 and TRBJ1-4; a possible D gene is TRBD1 (5 bases). This CDR3 is built from 15 residues. Germline CDR1 SGDLS, CDR2 YYNGEE. The V and J ends lost 4 bases and 6 bases respectively, with 16 bases between them. The CDR3 loop is CASSSGKGMDEKLFF. The CDR3 DNA follows: TGTGCCAGCAGCAGCGGGAAGGGGATGGATGAAAAACTGTTTTTT.

The CDR3 here is CASSRSTGEYGELFF. DNA of the CDR3: TGTGCCAGCAGTAGATCGACAGGAGAATACGGGGAGCTGTTTTTT. This chain uses TRBV25-1 with TRBJ2-2; possibly TRBD1 for D (6 bases). Looked up from germline, CDR1 is MGHDK and CDR2 is SYGVNS. Trimming took off 5 bases at V and 7 bases at J, with 17 bases between the two ends. The CDR3 has 15 amino acids.

The chain carries TRBV6-1 and TRBJ1-2; D call uncertain. CDR3 length: 13 residues. CDR1 MNHNS and CDR2 SASEGT come from the germline V gene. V shed 4 bases and J shed 1 base, with 7 bases lying between them. The CDR3, as DNA: TGTGCCAGCAGTGGAGGCAATAACTATGGCTACACCTTC. It encodes CASSGGNNYGYTF.

The chain is built from TRBV5-5 and TRBJ2-3; 7 bases are a match to TRBD1. J lost 2 bases, V lost 4 bases, and 7 bases had no gene match. Germline values: CDR1 SGHKS, CDR2 YYEKEE (reference sequence). This CDR3 spans 15 amino acids. CDR3 DNA sequence: TGTGCCAGCAGCCCGCCCGGGACAGACACAGATACGCAGTATTTT. Its protein product is CASSPPGTDTDTQYF.

The V call is TRBV7-3, the J call TRBJ2-1; 8 nucleotides align to TRBD2. Per the germline V gene, CDR1 is SGHTA and CDR2 is FQGTGA. The ends lost 5 bases at V and 6 bases at J; junction bases unmatched: 12. The CDR3 has 16 residues. CDR3 amino acids: CASSQLGSGTSNEQFF. The CDR3 DNA reads as TGTGCCAGCAGCCAACTAGGTAGCGGGACCTCCAATGAGCAGTTCTTC.

The V and J genes are TRBV7-9 and TRBJ2-1; D gene ambiguous. V was shortened by 4 bases and J by 5 bases, with 9 bases between the two germline ends. In germline, CDR1 is SEHNR, CDR2 FQNEAQ (reference sequence). The CDR3 runs 13 residues. The CDR3: CASSSTYDNEQFF. CDR3 nucleotide sequence: TGTGCCAGCAGCTCCACTTACGACAATGAGCAGTTCTTC.

This clone was detected a few times. V usage is TRBV7-9 and J usage is TRBJ2-6, with D maybe TRBD1 (6 bases). Germline V gene data show CDR1 as SEHNR and CDR2 as FQNEAQ (reference sequence). The CDR3 contains 17 residues. Trimming pared 7 bases from V and 0 bases from J, leaving 16 bases between. CDR3 amino acids: CASIEQGISSGANVLTF. DNA for the CDR3: TGTGCCAGCATCGAACAGGGTATATCCTCTGGGGCCAACGTCCTGACTTTC.

This clone was counted once. The V and J genes are TRBV27 and TRBJ2-1; D may correspond to TRBD1 or TRBD2 (5 bases each). This CDR3 comprises 15 residues. Germline V gene sequence: CDR1 MNHEY, CDR2 SMNVEV (reference sequence). The V end was cut by 7 bases, the J end by 0 bases, with 13 bases between. The DNA of the CDR3 is TGTGCCAGCATCCCCGGGACGGCCTCCTACAATGAGCAGTTCTTC. Encoded protein: CASIPGTASYNEQFF.

The chain combines TRBV2 with TRBJ2-3; 8 positions match TRBD1. Germline CDR1 and CDR2: SNHLY and FYNNEI. Trimming cost V 5 bases and J 10 bases; bases outside gene matches: 5. The CDR3 runs 12 residues. The CDR3 sequence: CASSSSGGAQYF. The CDR3 DNA reads TGTGCCAGCAGTTCATCAGGGGGCGCGCAGTATTTT.

The chain couples TRBV7-9 to TRBJ2-1; 11 positions agree with TRBD2. Germline CDR1 SEHNR, CDR2 FQNEAQ (reference sequence). The CDR3 is 15 amino acids. Germline trimming cut 5 bases from V and 8 bases from J; bases unmatched to any gene: 8. The CDR3 nucleotides read TGTGCCAGCAGCGCAACTAGCGGGAGAATCTATGAGCAGTTCTTC. Residues: CASSATSGRIYEQFF.

This clone was detected once. The rearrangement uses TRBV30 and TRBJ2-7, with D maybe TRBD1 (6 bases). Germline V lookup: CDR1 GTSNPN, CDR2 SVGIG (reference sequence). Trimming took off 3 bases at V and 3 bases at J, with 12 bases between the two ends. The CDR3 has 13 residues. CDR3 amino acids: CAWSPLGHYEQYF. CDR3 DNA sequence: TGTGCCTGGAGCCCGCTGGGACACTACGAGCAGTACTTC. The variable domain in full, with the rest retrieved from reference TRBV30 and TRBJ2-7, is SQTIHQWPATLVQPVGSPLSLECTVEGTSNPNLYWYRQAAGRGLQLLFYSVGIGQISSEVPQNLSASRPQDRQFILSSKKLLLSDSGFYLCAWSPLGHYEQYFGPGTRLTVT.

The genes are TRBV7-2 and TRBJ1-3; D is unresolved. This CDR3 spans 15 amino acids. Per the germline V gene, CDR1 is SGHTA and CDR2 is FQGNSA. V lost 3 bases to trimming and J lost 4 bases, with 13 bases between them. CDR3 coding DNA: TGTGCCAGCAGCTTGGGCAGCCTGGGGGGAAACACCATATATTTT. The encoded protein is CASSLGSLGGNTIYF.

The V and J genes are TRBV19 and TRBJ2-7, with D perhaps TRBD1 or TRBD2 (5 bases each). The V and J ends lost 5 bases and 0 bases respectively, with 11 bases between them. Germline loops: CDR1 LNHDA, CDR2 SQIVND (reference sequence). The length of the CDR3 is 14 residues. CDR3 sequence reads: CASSFGTDSYEQYF. DNA for the CDR3: TGTGCCAGTAGTTTCGGGACGGACTCCTACGAGCAGTACTTC.